This T cell receptor beta chain was obtained from a study of T cell clonality in common variable immunodeficiency. CVID subjects were neither ill nor on immunomodulatory or immunosuppressive medication at sampling. This clone has only a few counts. The antigen remains undetermined. The CDR3 end lies 3 residues beyond the end of the read and is filled in from the germline J gene. Between the trimmed V and J ends, which lost 0 bases and 5 bases, there was a span of 13 bases. Germline V CDR1 and CDR2: GTSNPN, SVGIG (reference sequence). The CDR3 is 15 amino acids. The study, taken as a whole, reports: TCRbeta clonality was increased in CVID versus healthy controls. Reportedly, TCR beta sequences from common variable immunodeficiency showed fewer deletions and N-nucleotide insertions.

Some clones are missing from TCRdb's copy, which holds only in-frame ones; the method was immunoSEQ multiplex PCR. The record shows about 11,000 clones for this sample, with no singletons present. Sequences were obtained from peripheral blood mononuclear cells. The chain couples TRBV30 to TRBJ2-2; weak D call: TRBD2 (5 bases). The TCR comes from a human donor with common variable immunodeficiency. The CDR3 region is CAWSVLAGRTGELFF. CDR3 DNA, as far as it was read: TGTGCCTGGAGTGTACTGGCGGGTAGGACCGGGGAG. Full variable domain (missing parts from reference TRBV30 and TRBJ2-2): SQTIHQWPATLVQPVGSPLSLECTVEGTSNPNLYWYRQAAGRGLQLLFYSVGIGQISSEVPQNLSASRPQDRQFILSSKKLLLSDSGFYLCAWSVLAGRTGELFFGEGSRLTVL.